This T cell receptor (beta chain) was obtained from a study of CD8 T cells in Susac syndrome. The CDR3 extends over 14 amino acids. V was trimmed by 2 bases and J by 2 bases, leaving 9 bases between them. Study results and limitations: The study recognized that the number of individuals in its TCR sequencing and HLA analysis was relatively small.

Sequencing of TCR beta drew on CD8+ and CD4+ T cells from blood. The multiple sclerosis controls comprised treatment-naive patients whose relapsing-remitting disease was stable or active. It was negative isolation that provided the CD8+ and CD4+ T cells, whereas TEMRA cells were enriched by FACS. A word on this clonotype: Its specificity is not known.

Reverse transcription used roughly 0.45 to 1 ug RNA and random hexamers. Each CDR3 protein gets one entry after TCRdb re-called the immunoSEQ multiplex PCR reads with MiXCR. The repertoire has approximately 140,000 distinct CDR3 sequences, roughly 95% of them found once; the top ten carry over 0.09%. Sequencing was performed on CD4+ T cells from PBMCs. This receptor was obtained from a human donor with multiple sclerosis. This chain uses TRBV12-3 or TRBV12-4 with TRBJ1-1, with D maybe TRBD1 (6 bases). The CDR3, as DNA: TGTGCCAGCAGTTTAAGGGGGGACAACACTGAAGCTTTCTTT. Translated, it gives CASSLRGDNTEAFF.